This T cell receptor (beta chain) derives from a study of shared clonotypes between healthy human individuals. V lost 0 bases to trimming and J lost 4 bases, with 7 bases between them. This CDR3 comprises 13 residues. Germline V gives CDR1 SGDLS, CDR2 YYNGEE. As regards this clone: The sample has other DNA sequences that encode this CDR3 too.

Terminally differentiated effector memory CD45RA+ cells were excluded by CCR7 positive selection of CD45RO-negative cells. Per the original data handling: ImmunoSEQ only sent back junction sequences with no quality scores, so filtering was done differently. Method: immunoSEQ multiplex PCR; TCRdb's copy keeps in-frame clones and lacks some. Clone size and the V and J calls come from that table; the DNA yielded D and trimming. The sample includes millions of clones, over 85% of them seen just once. The receptor comes from a man between 18 and 35 years old in good health. The sequenced sample was naive CD8+ T cells sorted from blood. The rearrangement links TRBV9 to TRBJ2-5; D uncertain. CDR3 protein: CASSVGTGETQYF. DNA for the CDR3: TGTGCCAGCAGCGTAGGGACGGGAGAGACCCAGTACTTC.